This T cell receptor beta chain was sequenced during a study of identifying expanded T cells in peripheral blood. General study points: Roughly two-week clone count variance significantly increased as total template count grew.

CDR3 length equals 17 residues. Germline V gene sequence: CDR1 LGHNA, CDR2 YSLEER. Trimming cost V 0 bases and J 4 bases, with 13 bases left between them. Sequencing was performed with immunoSEQ multiplex PCR; in TCRdb, only in-frame clones are kept and a portion is missing. The sample carries 85,000 to 95,000 clones, 88% recorded once. As for this clone: Its target is unknown.

During the collection period, no donor immune events like infections were recorded. The source material was blood. The TCR originated in a person aged 18-69 years in good health. The V gene is TRBV4-3, the J gene TRBJ2-6; D call uncertain. The CDR3 here is CASSQDPTQNGANVLTF. The CDR3 DNA sequence: TGCGCCAGCAGCCAAGATCCAACCCAAAACGGGGCCAACGTCCTGACTTTC.